What follows is one T cell receptor (beta chain) and its context. The antigen is undetermined. This CDR3 has 13 residues. Germline loops: CDR1 LNHDA, CDR2 SQIVND (reference sequence). The ends were cut back, 6 bases at V and 4 bases at J, with 12 bases in the middle. The table came from immunoSEQ multiplex PCR; TCRdb's copy has only in-frame clones and leaves some out. Altogether around 110,000 clones are present, 85% to 95% being singletons, with the ten largest covering about 2.7%. This sample stems from a study of T cell responses to AZD1222 COVID-19 vaccine. Study outcomes and limitations: As reported, nearly half of all spike-specific TCRs target variant regions that are unmutated.

The rearrangement joins TRBV19 to TRBJ1-2; D is undetermined. The sequencing used peripheral blood, collected on day 0 of AZD1222 vaccination. The sequence came from an adult in good health. The CDR3 is CASSAADRYGYTF. The CDR3 DNA reads as TGTGCCAGTAGCGCGGCGGACCGCTATGGCTACACCTTC.